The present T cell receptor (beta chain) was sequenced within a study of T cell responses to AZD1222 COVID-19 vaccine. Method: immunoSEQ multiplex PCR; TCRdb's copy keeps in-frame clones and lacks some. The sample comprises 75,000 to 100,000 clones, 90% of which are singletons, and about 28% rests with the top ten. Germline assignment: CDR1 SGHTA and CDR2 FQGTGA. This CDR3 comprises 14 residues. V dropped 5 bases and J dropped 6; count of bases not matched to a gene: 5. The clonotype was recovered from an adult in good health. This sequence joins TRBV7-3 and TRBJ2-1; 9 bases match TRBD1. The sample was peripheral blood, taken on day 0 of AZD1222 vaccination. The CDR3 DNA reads TGTGCCAGCAGCCTTAGGGGACAGGGCAATGAGCAGTTCTTC. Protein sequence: CASSLRGQGNEQFF.